Shown below are 21 T cell receptor beta chains from a single sample sequenced in a study of identifying expanded T cells in peripheral blood. Clones were sequenced by immunoSEQ multiplex PCR, and TCRdb holds only the in-frame ones, with some missing. Of 90,000 to 100,000 clones in the sample, 70% to 90% are singletons; the top ten hold approximately 6%. Input material: blood. These receptors originate from a person aged 18 to 75 in good health.

CDR3 amino acids: CAWTRGGVEAFF. CDR3 coding DNA: TGTGCCTGGACCAGGGGGGGTGTTGAAGCTTTCTTT. The rearrangement links TRBV30 to TRBJ1-1; TRBD1 agrees at 7 bases. The length of the CDR3 is 12 residues. Germline lookup yields CDR1 GTSNPN and CDR2 SVGIG (reference sequence). The V and J ends lost 4 bases and 7 bases, in that order; junction bases with no gene match: 6.

This chain connects TRBV5-1 to TRBJ2-7; D call uncertain. The CDR3 loop spans 15 amino acids. The germline V gene has CDR1 SGHRS and CDR2 YFSETQ. Trimming took 1 base from V and 3 from J, leaving 14 bases between them. The CDR3 here is CASSLLQGSDYEQYF. The DNA for the CDR3 is TGCGCCAGCAGCTTGTTGCAAGGATCGGACTACGAGCAGTACTTC.

The V call is TRBV5-4, the J call TRBJ2-7; 9 positions agree with TRBD1. Germline-derived CDR1 and CDR2 are SGHNT and YYREEE (reference sequence). The CDR3 sequence is 15 residues long. After removal of 3 bases from V and 6 bases from J, the junction contained 10 bases not matched to a gene. The CDR3 coding sequence is TGTGCCAGCAGCTCCATGGGGGACAGGGTGGTCGAGCAGTACTTC. Amino acids: CASSSMGDRVVEQYF.

This clone was found a few times. This rearrangement joins TRBV19 to TRBJ1-1; TRBD1 matches at 8 bases. This CDR3 is built from 15 residues. Germline lookup yields CDR1 LNHDA and CDR2 SQIVND (reference sequence). V lost 6 bases to trimming and J lost 1 base; unmatched junction nucleotides: 7. CDR3: CASRTGEYSNTEAFF. The CDR3 DNA follows: TGTGCCAGTAGGACAGGGGAGTACTCGAACACTGAAGCTTTCTTT.

The sample holds one count of this clone. The J gene is TRBJ2-7, the V gene TRBV19; 9 bases are shared with TRBD1. The germline V gene encodes CDR1 LNHDA and CDR2 SQIVND (reference sequence). CDR3 length equals 16 residues. Trimming cost V 3 bases and J 3 bases; bases outside gene matches: 9. The CDR3 DNA reads TGTGCCAGTAGTATCACAACCGGGACAGGGTTCTACGAGCAGTACTTC. This translates into CASSITTGTGFYEQYF.

V is TRBV30 and J is TRBJ1-2; D remains ambiguous. The CDR3 covers 12 residues. The germline V gene has CDR1 GTSNPN and CDR2 SVGIG (reference sequence). V lost 3 bases and J lost 7, with 12 bases in between. In DNA, the CDR3 is TGTGCCTGGAGAGTCCTTAGAGTTGGCTACACCTTC. Residues: CAWRVLRVGYTF.

The chain employs TRBV5-4 and TRBJ2-5; the match to TRBD1 covers 7 bases. Germline V CDR1 and CDR2: SGHNT, YYREEE (reference sequence). Germline trimming cut 4 bases from V and 4 bases from J; bases unmatched to any gene: 10. CDR3 length: 15 residues. The chain's CDR3 is CASSERTGVAETQYF. The CDR3 DNA sequence: TGTGCCAGCAGCGAGCGGACAGGAGTGGCAGAGACCCAGTACTTC.

The chain recombines TRBV2 with TRBJ1-5; 7 bases are a match to TRBD1. The CDR3 sequence is 15 residues long. Germline values: CDR1 SNHLY, CDR2 FYNNEI. Trimming cost V 6 bases and J 4 bases; bases outside gene matches: 9. CDR3 DNA: TGTGCCAGCAGGGAGGGGACAGCCGGTAATCAGCCCCAGCATTTT. It encodes CASREGTAGNQPQHF.

V is TRBV27 and J is TRBJ1-5; D unresolved. The CDR3 runs 17 residues. The V and J ends lost 3 bases and 2 bases respectively, with 17 bases between them. Germline values: CDR1 MNHEY, CDR2 SMNVEV (reference sequence). CDR3 DNA sequence: TGTGCCAGCAGTTTGGTTCCCCCGACGGGTGGCAATCAGCCCCAGCATTTT. The encoded protein is CASSLVPPTGGNQPQHF.

CDR3 sequence (DNA): TGTGCCAGCAGCTTAGACGCGCGTTACGAGCAGTACTTC. It yields the protein CASSLDARYEQYF. The chain couples TRBV7-8 to TRBJ2-7; D is unresolved. The CDR3 loop spans 13 amino acids. Trimming removed 1 base from V and 4 bases from J, with 8 bases in between. Germline values: CDR1 SGHVS, CDR2 FQNEAQ.

This chain connects TRBV14 to TRBJ2-5; 7 bases are a match to TRBD2. Germline values: CDR1 SGHDN, CDR2 FVKESK. This CDR3 region has 15 residues. The J segment lost 7 bases and the V segment lost 1 base, leaving 9 bases of the junction unmatched. For the CDR3, the DNA is TGTGCCAGCAGCCAAGGGGGGACTACCCTAGGGACCCAGTACTTC. This translates into CASSQGGTTLGTQYF.

This clone has only one observation. The chain links TRBV30 to TRBJ2-3; 8 bases are a match to TRBD2. The CDR3 contains 17 residues. J lost 5 bases, V lost 2 bases, and 15 bases had no gene match. CDR1 and CDR2 from the germline V gene are GTSNPN and SVGIG (reference sequence). The CDR3 nucleotides read TGTGCCTGGAGTCCACGGGGAGCGGGAGTTAAACAAGATACGCAGTATTTT. This encodes CAWSPRGAGVKQDTQYF.

The chain recombines TRBV19 with TRBJ1-3; 12 bases are shared with TRBD1. V shed 5 bases, J shed 7 bases, and the junction held 15 bases outside the gene matches. The CDR3 length is 18 residues. CDR1 and CDR2 (germline): LNHDA, SQIVND (reference sequence). The CDR3 loop is CASSPPLYRDRGPNTIYF. The CDR3 coding sequence is TGTGCCAGTAGTCCCCCCCTTTATCGGGACAGGGGGCCGAACACCATATATTTT.

The rearrangement links TRBV10-1 to TRBJ2-3; the D is unclear. Trimming shortened V by 2 bases and J by 0 bases, and 6 bases separated the two germline ends. From germline, CDR1 is WNHNN and CDR2 SYGVQD (reference sequence). The CDR3 length is 14 residues. This CDR3 reads CASSERHSTDTQYF. Here the CDR3 DNA reads TGCGCCAGCAGTGAGCGACACAGCACAGATACGCAGTATTTT.

The chain employs TRBV2 and TRBJ1-5; no clear D gene. V was trimmed by 6 bases and J by 0 bases, leaving 9 bases between them. CDR3 length: 14 residues. Germline V CDR1 and CDR2: SNHLY, FYNNEI. CDR3 nucleotide sequence: TGTGCCAGCAGAACCCGAAGTAGCAATCAGCCCCAGCATTTT. Residues: CASRTRSSNQPQHF.

The genes are TRBV5-1 and TRBJ2-1, with D possibly TRBD1 on 6 matching bases. The CDR3 has 16 residues. Germline CDR1 SGHRS, CDR2 YFSETQ. Trimming removed 2 bases at V and 3 bases at J, with 15 bases between. CDR3 residues: CASSFALVRGYNEQFF. The CDR3 DNA is TGCGCCAGCAGCTTTGCCCTGGTCAGGGGCTACAATGAGCAGTTCTTC.

The V call is TRBV18, the J call TRBJ2-7, with 9 bases matching TRBD2. Trimming at V came to 2 bases and at J to 5 bases, leaving 7 bases not matched to a gene. Per the germline V gene, CDR1 is KGHSH and CDR2 is LQKENI. The CDR3 runs to 15 residues. CDR3 sequence (DNA): TGTGCCAGCTCACCAATGGCGGGAGGGCTCGACGAGCAGTACTTC. Its protein is CASSPMAGGLDEQYF.

The J gene is TRBJ2-7, the V gene TRBV5-1, with TRBD1 matching 12 bases. Germline values: CDR1 SGHRS, CDR2 YFSETQ. The CDR3 totals 17 residues. V gave up 4 bases and J gave up 6 bases; unmatched junction bases: 14. The CDR3 spells CASSQQTAGTGGSEQYF. Here the CDR3 DNA reads TGCGCCAGCAGCCAACAAACGGCGGGGACAGGGGGCAGCGAGCAGTACTTC.

V is TRBV10-3 and J is TRBJ2-1; D possibly corresponds to TRBD1 (5 bases). The CDR3 is 15 residues long. The V gene lost 4 bases and the J gene lost 1 base, with 11 bases spanning the gap. The germline CDR1 and CDR2 sequences are ENHRY and SYGVKD. CDR3 sequence: CAISGSGMSYNEQFF. DNA of the CDR3: TGTGCCATCAGTGGCTCAGGGATGTCCTACAATGAGCAGTTCTTC.

The genes are TRBV19 and TRBJ1-2; D ambiguous. V was shortened by 3 bases and J by 2 bases, with 7 bases between the two germline ends. This CDR3 region has 13 residues. Germline lookup yields CDR1 LNHDA and CDR2 SQIVND (reference sequence). The CDR3 loop is CASSITQNYGYTF. The DNA of the CDR3 is TGTGCCAGTAGTATTACACAGAACTATGGCTACACCTTC.

This clone was observed a single time. This chain links TRBV2 with TRBJ2-7; 8 bases fit TRBD2. Looked up from germline, CDR1 is SNHLY and CDR2 is FYNNEI. The CDR3 sequence is 13 residues long. The V gene end was trimmed by 11 bases and the J gene end by 5 bases; junction bases not matched to a gene: 11. The CDR3 DNA follows: TGTGCCGGTTCACAGGGAGCGGGGGACGAGCAGTACTTC. This codes for CAGSQGAGDEQYF.